This TCR beta chain came from a study of T-cell reconstitution after alpha-beta-depleted transplantation in children. During its preparation, the TCRbeta library received unique molecular identifiers. TCRdb redid the calling of the PCR reads with MiXCR, one entry per CDR3 protein. The sample shows a few hundred thousand distinct CDR3 sequences, about a sixth of them seen only once. This clonotype was sampled from a human donor who donated a stem cell graft to a child with acute lymphoblastic leukemia. The sample in question was PBMCs from the stem cell graft donor, obtained from the stem cell graft.

DNA for the CDR3: TGTGCCAGCAGTGAATTACGAGGGTTAGGAGAGACCCAGTACTTC. It encodes CASSELRGLGETQYF. The V call is TRBV25-1, the J call TRBJ2-5, with a tentative D call TRBD2 (5 bases). The CDR3 extends over 15 amino acids. V dropped 1 base and J dropped 4 bases, with 13 bases sitting between them. Germline V gives CDR1 MGHDK, CDR2 SYGVNS.